Sequencing of this TCR beta chain was carried out in a study of identical twins. TCRdb redid the calling of the 5' RACE reads with MiXCR, one entry per CDR3 protein. The data hold 500,000 to 700,000 distinct CDR3 sequences, with less than 9% observed a single time. In addition, the sample was reused for a study of yellow fever vaccine responses in identical twins. Turning to that study: The T cell response to vaccination in identical twins was reportedly partly convergent and partly personalized.

This sequence was found in a woman aged 18-30 years in good health. Sequencing was done on a sample of PBMCs.

The CDR3, as DNA: TGTGCCAGCAGTTACAACAGTGGGAATGGCTACACCTTC. It encodes CASSYNSGNGYTF. The rearrangement uses TRBV6-5 and TRBJ1-2; D not certain. Deletions cut 2 bases from V and 6 bases from J, with 10 bases between. CDR1 MNHEY and CDR2 SVGAGI come from the germline V gene. The CDR3 length is 13 residues.